Reported below is one T cell receptor beta chain. Its antigen is currently not known. No base quality values were provided; no much bigger clone lies one nucleotide off. This record comes from a study of technical replicates of blood from four donors (TCRdb year 2017). At the junction V is shortened by 2 bases and J by 1 base; bases outside the gene matches: 9. The germline V gene provides CDR1 SGHTA and CDR2 FQGNSA. Spanning cysteine to phenylalanine, the CDR3 consists of 17 amino acids. The only DNA kept is the CDR3, 51 bases in frame from the first base. Library construction relied on the immunoSEQ multiplex PCR assay. Imported from immuneACCESS, the table was reduced by TCRdb to in-frame sequences with V and J called. These copies leave out some clones; in studies compared against another copy, an unresolved V gene accounts for under half, and the cause of the remainder is not known. Recorded for this sample are 76,000 or so clones; 86% of them occurred a single time. Of the sample, about 5.1% is held by the ten largest clones.

The receptor was derived from a human donor in good health. Some clones in this sample may be carry-over from other donors' samples. The sample taken for sequencing was PBMCs. Here the chain combines TRBV7-2 and TRBJ2-7; TRBD2 agrees with 9 junctional bases. CDR3 region: CASSLSVGRGGSYEQYF. The sequenced DNA is TGTGCCAGCAGCTTATCAGTAGGGCGGGGGGGATCCTACGAGCAGTACTTC.